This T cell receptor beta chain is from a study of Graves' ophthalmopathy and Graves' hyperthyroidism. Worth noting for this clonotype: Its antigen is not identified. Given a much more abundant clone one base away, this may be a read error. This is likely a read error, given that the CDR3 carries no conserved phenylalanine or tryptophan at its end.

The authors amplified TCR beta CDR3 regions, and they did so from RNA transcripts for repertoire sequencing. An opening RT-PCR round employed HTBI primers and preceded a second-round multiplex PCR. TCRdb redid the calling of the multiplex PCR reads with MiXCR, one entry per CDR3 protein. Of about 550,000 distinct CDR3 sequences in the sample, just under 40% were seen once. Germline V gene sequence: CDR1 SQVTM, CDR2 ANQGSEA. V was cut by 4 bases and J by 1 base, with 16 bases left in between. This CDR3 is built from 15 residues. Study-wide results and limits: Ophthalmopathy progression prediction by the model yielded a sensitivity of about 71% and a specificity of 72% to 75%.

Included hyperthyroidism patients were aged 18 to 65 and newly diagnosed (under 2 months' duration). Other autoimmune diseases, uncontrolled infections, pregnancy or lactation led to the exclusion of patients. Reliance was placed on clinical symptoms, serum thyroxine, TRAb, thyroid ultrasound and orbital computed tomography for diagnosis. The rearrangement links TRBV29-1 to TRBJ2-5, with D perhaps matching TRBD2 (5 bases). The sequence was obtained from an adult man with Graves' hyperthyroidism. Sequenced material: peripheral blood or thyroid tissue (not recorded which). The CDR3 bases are TGCAGCGTTGCTGGGAGAGGGCCAGTCCAAGAGACCCAGTACCTC. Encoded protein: CSVAGRGPVQETQYL.